This TCR beta chain emerged from a study of cytomegalovirus exposure and HLA in healthy donors. Study-wide background: Tens of millions of unique TCRs from HLA-typed donors were held in an early data release.

V shed 2 bases, J shed 7 bases, and the junction held 4 bases outside the gene matches. This CDR3 spans 15 amino acids. Germline CDR1 and CDR2: SGHTA and FQGTGA. The PCR made use of 60 Vbeta and 13 Jbeta primers. TCRdb's table, derived via immunoSEQ multiplex PCR, lists solely in-frame clones and lacks some. Of approximately 110,000 clones listed, about 81% were seen once; the top ten hold approximately 1.1%. The donors gave bone marrow, and they were healthy. Whole-study results and caveats: Reportedly, TCR beta sequences accurately predicted HLA-A and HLA-B alleles in most subjects. A few V segments could not be told apart, such as TRBV6-2 and TRBV6-3, and were left out.

Comment on this clone: The antigen remains unidentified.

This chain uses TRBV7-3 with TRBJ2-1, with 11 bases that match TRBD2. This clonotype originated in a woman aged 25 to 39 in good health and CMV-seronegative. The source material was PBMCs. The CDR3: CASSLSSGGKNEQFF. In DNA form, the CDR3 reads TGTGCCAGCAGCTTATCTAGCGGGGGGAAAAATGAGCAGTTCTTC.